Shown below are 6 T cell receptor beta chains from a single sample sequenced in a study of blood T cell dynamics during melanoma immunotherapy. TCRdb's copy holds only in-frame clones and misses some; the assay was immunoSEQ multiplex PCR. This sample has some 2,500 clones, with 70% to 90% found just once. Time point of the sample: week 3, after first cycle of checkpoint inhibitor. The sample was blood, taken from a patient treated with checkpoint blockade. The receptor set was obtained from a human donor with melanoma.

The chain recombines TRBV18 with TRBJ2-1, with 7 bases aligning to TRBD2. The trim removed 3 bases at V and 2 bases at J, leaving 4 bases unmatched. CDR1 is KGHSH and CDR2 is LQKENI in the germline V gene. This CDR3 contains 15 residues. CDR3 region: CASSPGREAYNEQFF. The CDR3 DNA is TGTGCCAGCTCACCGGGCCGGGAGGCCTACAATGAGCAGTTCTTC. The complete variable domain, with remaining parts taken from reference TRBV18 and TRBJ2-1, reads NAGVMQNPRHLVRRRGQEARLRCSPMKGHSHVYWYRQLPEEGLKFMVYLQKENIIDESGMPKERFSAEFPKEGPSILRIQQVVRGDSAAYFCASSPGREAYNEQFFGPGTRLTVL.

The V and J genes are TRBV6-5 and TRBJ2-3; possible D gene TRBD2, 6 bases. V was shortened by 2 bases and J by 5 bases, with 14 bases between the two germline ends. Germline V gives CDR1 MNHEY, CDR2 SVGAGI. The CDR3 has 15 amino acids. The CDR3 bases are TGTGCCAGCAGTTACGGGTCGGGAGCTCTAGATACGCAGTATTTT. Translation: CASSYGSGALDTQYF.

The CDR3 region has the DNA TGTGCCAGCAGCTTGGACGGTGGCCACGTTTTCGAGCAGTACTTC. It specifies CASSLDGGHVFEQYF. This chain uses TRBV5-4 with TRBJ2-7, with D uncertain. Germline V gene lookup returns CDR1 SGHNT and CDR2 YYREEE (reference sequence). Between the trimmed V and J ends, which lost 0 bases and 6 bases, there was a span of 16 bases. The CDR3 extends over 15 amino acids.

The chain has TRBV30 and TRBJ2-3; 8 nucleotides line up with TRBD1. Trimming at V came to 3 bases and at J to 3 bases, leaving 8 bases not matched to a gene. The CDR3 covers 15 residues. CDR1 and CDR2 from the germline V gene are GTSNPN and SVGIG (reference sequence). The CDR3 region has the DNA TGTGCCTGGAGCCTGACAGGGGCGAGGACAGATACGCAGTATTTT. It codes for CAWSLTGARTDTQYF.

This clone was observed a handful of times. The chain combines TRBV5-4 with TRBJ2-2; D is unclear. The CDR3 is made up of 16 amino acids. Trimming took off 0 bases at V and 0 bases at J, with 9 bases between the two ends. Germline V lookup: CDR1 SGHNT, CDR2 YYREEE (reference sequence). The CDR3 spells CASSLGQNANTGELFF. The CDR3 nucleotides read TGTGCCAGCAGCTTGGGTCAGAACGCGAACACCGGGGAGCTGTTTTTT.

CDR3 bases: TGTGCCAGCAGCCAAGGTGACAGGTACGAGCAGTACTTC. Its protein is CASSQGDRYEQYF. V usage is TRBV11-3 and J usage is TRBJ2-7, with D possibly matching TRBD1 (6 bases). The CDR3 covers 13 residues. Trimming removed 5 bases at V and 4 bases at J, with 12 bases between. Per germline, CDR1 SGHNT and CDR2 YENEEA.